This T cell receptor beta chain was profiled in a study of T-cell reconstitution after alpha-beta-depleted transplantation in children. Unique molecular identifiers tagged the TCRbeta library. TCRdb processed the PCR reads anew with MiXCR; each CDR3 protein has one entry. Of 200,000 to 300,000 distinct CDR3 sequences listed, 9.5% to 15% are singletons. The V and J ends lost 2 bases and 4 bases respectively, with 9 bases between them. Germline V gives CDR1 MDHEN, CDR2 SYDVKM. This CDR3 has 13 amino acids. Ten or more counts support this clonotype. This rearrangement joins TRBV28 to TRBJ2-7; a possible D gene is TRBD1 (5 bases). The source was PBMCs from the stem cell graft donor, collected from the stem cell graft. The TCR comes from a human donor who donated a stem cell graft to a child with acute lymphoblastic leukemia. Here the CDR3 reads CASSLMTEYEQYF. In DNA form, the CDR3 reads TGTGCCAGCAGTTTAATGACAGAATACGAGCAGTACTTC.